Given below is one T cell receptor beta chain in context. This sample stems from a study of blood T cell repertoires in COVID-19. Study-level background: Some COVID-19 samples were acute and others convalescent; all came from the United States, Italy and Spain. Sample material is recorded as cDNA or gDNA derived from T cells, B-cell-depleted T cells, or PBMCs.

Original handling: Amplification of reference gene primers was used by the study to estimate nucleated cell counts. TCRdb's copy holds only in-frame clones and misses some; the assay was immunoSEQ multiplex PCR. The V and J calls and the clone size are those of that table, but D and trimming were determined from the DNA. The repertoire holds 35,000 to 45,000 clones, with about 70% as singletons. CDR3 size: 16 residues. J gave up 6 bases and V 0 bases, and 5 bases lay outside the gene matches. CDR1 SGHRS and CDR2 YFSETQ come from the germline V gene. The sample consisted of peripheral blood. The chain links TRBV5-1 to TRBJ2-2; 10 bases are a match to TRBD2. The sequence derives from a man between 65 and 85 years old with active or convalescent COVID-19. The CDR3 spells CASSLGGTSAPGELFF. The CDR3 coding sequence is TGCGCCAGCAGCTTGGGGGGGACTAGCGCCCCCGGGGAGCTGTTTTTT.